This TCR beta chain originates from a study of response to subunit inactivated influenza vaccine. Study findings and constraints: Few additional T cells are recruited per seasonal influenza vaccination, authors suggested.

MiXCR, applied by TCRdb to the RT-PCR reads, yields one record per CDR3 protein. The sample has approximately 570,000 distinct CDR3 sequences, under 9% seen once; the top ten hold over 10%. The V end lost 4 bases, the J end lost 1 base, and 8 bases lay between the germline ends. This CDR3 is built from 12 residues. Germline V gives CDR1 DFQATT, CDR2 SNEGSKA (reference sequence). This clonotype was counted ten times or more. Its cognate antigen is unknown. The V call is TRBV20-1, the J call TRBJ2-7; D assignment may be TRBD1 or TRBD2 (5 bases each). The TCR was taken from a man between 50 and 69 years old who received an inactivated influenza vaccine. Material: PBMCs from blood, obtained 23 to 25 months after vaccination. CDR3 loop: CSAKGPSYEQYF. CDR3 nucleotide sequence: TGCAGTGCTAAGGGACCGTCCTACGAGCAGTACTTC.